Shown below are 28 T cell receptor beta chains from a single sample sequenced in a study of shared clonotypes between healthy human individuals. Sequencing used immunoSEQ multiplex PCR; TCRdb keeps in-frame clones, though not all of them. The top ten hold under 0.15% of the sample, which has over 2 million clones, roughly 94% seen once. The sequencing input was naive CD4+ T cells sorted from blood. As for subset: CD45RA+ positively selected. The receptor set was obtained from a man in his late teens or twenties in good health.

V and J are TRBV19 and TRBJ2-7, with a weak D call TRBD2 (6 bases). V was shortened by 1 base and J by 0 bases, with 10 bases between the two germline ends. This CDR3 has 15 residues. Germline V gene lookup returns CDR1 LNHDA and CDR2 SQIVND (reference sequence). In DNA, the CDR3 is TGTGCCAGTAGTATAGTGGATAGCGGCTCCTACGAGCAGTACTTC. It codes for CASSIVDSGSYEQYF.

The chain links TRBV29-1 to TRBJ1-2; D uncertain. CDR1 and CDR2 from the germline V gene are SQVTM and ANQGSEA. The CDR3 extends over 11 amino acids. Trimming left V 2 bases short and J 8 bases short, with 9 bases between. The CDR3 nucleotides are TGCAGCGTTGAACGCGTCGGCGGCTACACCTTC. It translates to CSVERVGGYTF.

Comment on this clone: This may come from a read error, since a much larger clone is one base off. Other DNA variants within this sample encode the same CDR3. The chain carries TRBV7-2 and TRBJ2-2; no definite D call. The V end lost 6 bases, the J end lost 0 bases, and 2 bases lay between the germline ends. The CDR3 runs 12 residues. The V gene's germline CDR1 is SGHTA and CDR2 FQGNSA. The CDR3 loop reads CASSPNTGELFF. In nucleotides, the CDR3 is TGTGCCAGCAGTCCGAACACCGGGGAGCTGTTTTTT.

The gene calls are TRBV6-1 and TRBJ1-1; 7 bases line up with TRBD1. J lost 7 bases, V lost 11 bases, and 13 bases had no gene match. This CDR3 is built from 13 residues. Germline CDR1 and CDR2: MNHNS and SASEGT. The CDR3 region is CAGRRLQGIEAFF. DNA of the CDR3: TGTGCCGGAAGAAGACTACAGGGGATTGAAGCTTTCTTT.

Worth noting for this clone: The same CDR3 also results from other DNA sequences found in this sample. This chain joins TRBV5-1 and TRBJ2-7; TRBD2 is a possible D gene (5 bases). The CDR3 has 13 residues. Trimming shortened V by 4 bases and J by 2 bases, and 10 bases separated the two germline ends. Germline CDR1 is SGHRS and CDR2 is YFSETQ. CDR3 sequence reads: CASSPSGPYEQYF. Here the CDR3 DNA reads TGCGCCAGCAGCCCGAGCGGTCCCTACGAGCAGTACTTC.

The chain combines TRBV30 with TRBJ2-3; D not certain. The CDR3 loop spans 11 amino acids. Germline V gene lookup returns CDR1 GTSNPN and CDR2 SVGIG (reference sequence). V lost 3 bases and J lost 5, with 6 bases in between. Written as DNA, the CDR3 is TGTGCCTGGAGAACCAGAGATACGCAGTATTTT. Its translation: CAWRTRDTQYF.

The V and J genes are TRBV7-5 and TRBJ2-5; TRBD2, the table's D call, lacks a check against the DNA. TRBV7-5 is a pseudogene locus. The CDR3 runs to 11 residues. CDR3 bases: TGTGCCCGGAGGAGTGGAGAGACCCAGTACTTC. As protein: CARRSGETQYF.

Concerning this clone: One end of the junction varies from germline; a read error may be responsible. V gene TRBV25-1 combines with J gene TRBJ2-7; no clear D. CDR3 size: 12 residues. Germline V CDR1 and CDR2: MGHDK, SYGVNS. CDR3 sequence (DNA): TGTGCCAGCAGTCTGGTGGCCGTGGAGTTGGACTTC. This translates into CASSLVAVELDF.

This rearrangement joins TRBV7-9 to TRBJ2-1, with 8 positions matching TRBD1. CDR1 is SEHNR, CDR2 FQNEAQ, per germline (reference sequence). CDR3 length: 14 residues. The junction had 9 bases not matched to a gene; V was cut back by 5 bases and J by 9 bases. The CDR3 sequence: CASSPGQGFSEQFF. The CDR3 coding sequence is TGTGCCAGCAGCCCAGGACAGGGATTCAGTGAGCAGTTCTTC.

The V call is TRBV5-5, the J call TRBJ2-7; 9 bases match TRBD1. The CDR3 spans 16 residues. The V gene end was trimmed by 4 bases and the J gene end by 1 base; junction bases not matched to a gene: 9. Germline loops: CDR1 SGHKS, CDR2 YYEKEE (reference sequence). This CDR3 reads CASSQAQGAASYEQYF. Written as DNA, the CDR3 is TGTGCCAGCAGCCAGGCACAGGGGGCAGCATCCTACGAGCAGTACTTC.

The rearrangement joins TRBV7-9 to TRBJ2-7; 9 nucleotides align to TRBD2. Germline loops: CDR1 SEHNR, CDR2 FQNEAQ (reference sequence). V trimming: 1 base; J trimming: 7 bases; junction bases outside the gene matches: 20. The CDR3 covers 19 residues. CDR3 amino acids: CASSLVAGGPKTSWGEQYF. The CDR3 region has the DNA TGTGCCAGCAGCTTAGTGGCGGGAGGGCCGAAAACGTCTTGGGGGGAGCAGTACTTC.

This clone is a singleton in its sample. The chain combines TRBV4-3 with TRBJ2-3; D perhaps matches TRBD1 (5 bases). The CDR3 covers 16 residues. V shed 4 bases and J shed 0 bases, with 14 bases lying between them. Germline loops: CDR1 LGHNA, CDR2 YSLEER. CDR3 region: CASSPGSGSSTDTQYF. For the CDR3, the DNA is TGCGCCAGCAGCCCGGGCTCAGGGTCTAGCACAGATACGCAGTATTTT.

The V gene is TRBV7-8, the J gene TRBJ1-1; possible D gene TRBD1, 5 bases. The V gene's germline CDR1 is SGHVS and CDR2 FQNEAQ. V was shortened by 5 bases and J by 5 bases, with 15 bases between the two germline ends. The CDR3 runs 14 residues. The CDR3 protein is CASSASRESTEAFF. In DNA form, the CDR3 reads TGTGCCAGCAGCGCCTCCAGGGAGTCGACTGAAGCTTTCTTT.

The chain joins TRBV2 to TRBJ2-6; 7 nucleotides match TRBD1. J was trimmed by 1 base and V by 8 bases; bases with no gene match: 11. The CDR3 has 17 residues. Germline CDR1 SNHLY, CDR2 FYNNEI. In nucleotides, the CDR3 is TGTGCCAGCCACCCGGGACAGCAGACTTCTGGGGCCAACGTCCTGACTTTC. It encodes CASHPGQQTSGANVLTF. Variable domain in full (rest from reference TRBV2 and TRBJ2-6): EPEVTQTPSHQVTQMGQEVILRCVPISNHLYFYWYRQILGQKVEFLVSFYNNEISEKSEIFDDQFSVERPDGSNFTLKIRSTKLEDSAMYFCASHPGQQTSGANVLTFGAGSRLTVL.

As regards this clone: Compared with germline, one end of the junction differs, possibly owing to a read error. The rearrangement joins TRBV10-2 to TRBJ2-1; 15 bases are shared with TRBD2. Germline V lookup: CDR1 WSHSY, CDR2 SAAADI. The CDR3 contains 19 residues. The CDR3 nucleotides are TGCGCCAGCCGTGACCCCCCCGGGACTAGCGGGGGGCCTTACAATGAGCAGTTCTTC. Translating gives CASRDPPGTSGGPYNEQFF.

The rearrangement links TRBV18 to TRBJ1-1; 8 nucleotides align to TRBD1. This CDR3 comprises 16 residues. Losses at the gene ends were 2 bases for V and 4 bases for J; bases not matched to a gene: 9. Looked up from germline, CDR1 is KGHSH and CDR2 is LQKENI. For the CDR3, the DNA is TGTGCCAGCTCACCAGCGACAGGGGTTCGGAGCACTGAAGCTTTCTTT. Protein: CASSPATGVRSTEAFF.

This clone was counted once. CDR3 nucleotide sequence: TGTGCCAGCAGCCCCTCCGTTGGGGAGCTGTTTTTT. Its translation is CASSPSVGELFF. The chain has TRBV28 and TRBJ2-2; D is ambiguous. The CDR3 covers 12 residues. From germline, CDR1 is MDHEN and CDR2 SYDVKM. Between the trimmed V and J ends, which lost 6 bases and 8 bases, there was a span of 10 bases.

The CDR3 protein is CASSLGGSRNAGELFF. CDR3 nucleotide sequence: TGTGCCAGCAGCTTAGGGGGTTCCCGTAACGCCGGGGAGCTGTTTTTT. V gene TRBV11-2 combines with J gene TRBJ2-2; D remains ambiguous. The CDR3 length is 16 residues. Germline CDR1 and CDR2: SGHAT and FQNNGV. Trimming cost V 1 base and J 6 bases, with 15 bases left between them. The whole variable domain, remainder taken from reference TRBV11-2 and TRBJ2-2, is EAGVAQSPRYKIIEKRQSVAFWCNPISGHATLYWYQQILGQGPKLLIQFQNNGVVDDSQLPKDRFSAERLKGVDSTLKIQPAKLEDSAVYLCASSLGGSRNAGELFFGEGSRLTVL.

V gene TRBV28 combines with J gene TRBJ1-6; D unresolved. The CDR3 covers 15 residues. Trimming left V 5 bases short and J 0 bases short, with 8 bases between. The germline V gene encodes CDR1 MDHEN and CDR2 SYDVKM. The CDR3 here is CASSRDDSYNSPLHF. In DNA, the CDR3 is TGTGCCAGCAGTCGGGATGACTCCTATAATTCACCCCTCCACTTT.

V usage is TRBV7-6 and J usage is TRBJ1-5; 7 nucleotides line up with TRBD1. The CDR3 covers 16 residues. The germline V gene has CDR1 SGHVS and CDR2 FNYEAQ. V lost 4 bases and J lost 3; bases outside the gene matches: 9. The CDR3 DNA is TGTGCCAGCAGCTCAGAGGAAGGGGGCTTCAATCAGCCCCAGCATTTT. Translated, it gives CASSSEEGGFNQPQHF. Complete variable domain (other parts from reference TRBV7-6 and TRBJ1-5): GAGVSQSPRYKVTKRGQDVALRCDPISGHVSLYWYRQALGQGPEFLTYFNYEAQQDKSGLPNDRFSAERPEGSISTLTIQRTEQRDSAMYRCASSSEEGGFNQPQHFGDGTRLSIL.

This clone has only one observation. CDR3 protein: CASSPNRGNGNEQFF. The CDR3 nucleotides read TGTGCCAGCAGTCCCAACCGCGGGAACGGTAATGAGCAGTTCTTC. The chain employs TRBV6-6 and TRBJ2-1; maybe TRBD2 (6 bases). The ends were cut back, 5 bases at V and 7 bases at J, with 18 bases in the middle. The CDR3 extends over 15 amino acids. CDR1 and CDR2 from the germline V gene are MNHNY and SVGAGI (reference sequence).

J is TRBJ2-1 and V is TRBV10-3; D possibly corresponds to TRBD1 (5 bases). Trimming left V 6 bases short and J 8 bases short, with 8 bases between. This CDR3 has 11 residues. The germline gives CDR1 ENHRY, CDR2 SYGVKD. CDR3 sequence: CAISQGYEQFF. CDR3 nucleotide sequence: TGTGCCATCAGCCAGGGATATGAGCAGTTCTTC.

The J gene is TRBJ2-5, the V gene TRBV14; D is possibly TRBD2 (5 bases). Deletions cut 6 bases from V and 7 bases from J, with 18 bases between. The CDR3 has 14 amino acids. CDR1 is SGHDN and CDR2 is FVKESK in the germline V gene. This chain's CDR3 is CASSPGWALGTQYF. The CDR3 DNA follows: TGTGCCAGCAGTCCGGGATGGGCTCTGGGGACCCAGTACTTC.

J is TRBJ2-3 and V is TRBV27; 10 bases match TRBD2. Germline V gene data show CDR1 as MNHEY and CDR2 as SMNVEV (reference sequence). V lost 6 bases, J lost 7 bases, and 7 bases stayed unmatched. The CDR3 totals 14 residues. The CDR3 DNA follows: TGTGCCAGCAGCACAGCGGGGGGGACTTATACGCAGTATTTT. This codes for CASSTAGGTYTQYF.

For this clone: One end of the junction does not line up with germline, which may come from a read error. The gene calls are TRBV5-4 and TRBJ2-2; 11 bases are a match to TRBD2. The CDR3 consists of 18 residues. Germline-derived CDR1 and CDR2 are SGHNT and YYREEE (reference sequence). CDR3 bases: TGTGCCAGCACCTTGGGCCCCGGACTAGCGGGGAACACCGGGGAGCTGTTTTTT. It yields the protein CASTLGPGLAGNTGELFF. Using reference TRBV5-4 and TRBJ2-2 for the parts outside the CDR3, the full variable domain is ETGVTQSPTHLIKTRGQQVTLRCSSQSGHNTVSWYQQALGQGPQFIFQYYREEENGRGNFPPRFSGLQFPNYSSELNVNALELDDSALYLCASTLGPGLAGNTGELFFGEGSRLTVL.

This chain links TRBV9 with TRBJ1-1; D unresolved. This CDR3 is built from 14 residues. With 3 bases removed from V and 4 bases from J, the gap between germline ends came to 13 bases. Per germline, CDR1 SGDLS and CDR2 YYNGEE. The CDR3 region is CASSGNPHGTEAFF. As DNA, the CDR3 is TGTGCCAGCAGCGGAAACCCCCACGGCACTGAAGCTTTCTTT.

The V call is TRBV18, the J call TRBJ2-7, with D uncertain. The germline CDR1 and CDR2 sequences are KGHSH and LQKENI. The CDR3 length is 14 residues. V lost 3 bases, J lost 4 bases, and 13 bases lay in between. DNA of the CDR3: TGTGCCAGCTCACCGGCCAGCGAGATATACGAGCAGTACTTC. Amino acid sequence: CASSPASEIYEQYF.

V and J are TRBV18 and TRBJ1-6, with D unresolved. Germline values: CDR1 KGHSH, CDR2 LQKENI. Trimming shortened V by 0 bases and J by 14 bases, and 11 bases separated the two germline ends. This CDR3 contains 13 residues. The CDR3 coding sequence is TGTGCCAGCTCACCACCGAGCCTTTTGTCCCTCCACTTT. It translates to CASSPPSLLSLHF.